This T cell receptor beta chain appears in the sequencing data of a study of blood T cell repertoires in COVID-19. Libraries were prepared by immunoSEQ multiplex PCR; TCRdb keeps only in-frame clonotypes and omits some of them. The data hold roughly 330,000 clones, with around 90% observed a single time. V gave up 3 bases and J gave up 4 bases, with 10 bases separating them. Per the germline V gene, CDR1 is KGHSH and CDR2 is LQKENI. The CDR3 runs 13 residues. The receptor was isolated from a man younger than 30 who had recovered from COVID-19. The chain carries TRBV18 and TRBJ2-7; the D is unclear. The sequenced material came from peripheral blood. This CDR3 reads CASSPSLEYEQYF. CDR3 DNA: TGTGCCAGCTCACCGAGTTTGGAGTACGAGCAGTACTTC.